This record concerns one T cell receptor (beta chain) sequence. Two consecutive negative NP/OP PCR tests, clearance, or resolved symptoms defined Cohort 3 recovery. Germline V CDR1 and CDR2: SGHRS, YFSETQ. The CDR3 length is 13 residues. The V and J ends lost 0 bases and 5 bases respectively, with 8 bases between them. This record belongs to a study of blood T cell repertoires in COVID-19. Libraries were prepared by immunoSEQ multiplex PCR; TCRdb keeps only in-frame clonotypes and omits some of them. The sample has around 450,000 clones, less than 95% seen once. The receptor comes from a man aged 18 to 30 who had recovered from COVID-19. V and J are TRBV5-1 and TRBJ1-2, with D possibly TRBD1 on 6 matching bases. The sequenced sample was PBMCs or T cells enriched from blood (not recorded which). CDR3 coding DNA: TGCGCCAGCAGCTTGGGGGACACGTATGGCTACACCTTC. Translating it yields CASSLGDTYGYTF.